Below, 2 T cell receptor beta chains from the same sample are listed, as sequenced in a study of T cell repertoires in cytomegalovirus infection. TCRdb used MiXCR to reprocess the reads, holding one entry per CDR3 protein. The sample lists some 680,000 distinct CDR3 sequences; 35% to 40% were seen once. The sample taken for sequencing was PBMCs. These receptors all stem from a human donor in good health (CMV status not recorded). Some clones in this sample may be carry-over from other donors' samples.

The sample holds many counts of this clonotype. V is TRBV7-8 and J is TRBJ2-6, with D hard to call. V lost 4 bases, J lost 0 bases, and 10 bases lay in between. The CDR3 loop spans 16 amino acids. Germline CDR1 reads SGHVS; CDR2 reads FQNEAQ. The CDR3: CASSSRWGSGANVLTF. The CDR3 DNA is TGTGCCAGCAGCTCTCGATGGGGCTCTGGGGCCAACGTCCTGACTTTC.

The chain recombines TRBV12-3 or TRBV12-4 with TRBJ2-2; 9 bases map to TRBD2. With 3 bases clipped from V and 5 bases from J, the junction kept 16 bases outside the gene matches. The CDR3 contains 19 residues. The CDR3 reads CASSFSGTSRWGRTGELFF. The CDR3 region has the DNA TGTGCCAGCAGTTTCAGTGGGACTAGCAGATGGGGGAGAACCGGGGAGCTGTTTTTT.